These T cell receptor beta chains were read from a single sample in a study of control samples from healthy donors and cancer patients. The repertoire was sequenced with immunoSEQ multiplex PCR; TCRdb's copy has only in-frame clones and lacks some. The sample has 160,000 or so clones; roughly nine tenths are singletons. The sequenced material came from blood. The receptors come from a woman in her thirties in good health. Both conserved end residues are part of each CDR3. D genes are given only for firm matches. Only part of the rows carry a size: once, few, many, or a class if the clone is expanded.

J gene | clone size | V gene | D gene | CDR3 DNA | CDR3 protein
TRBJ2-2 | - | TRBV12-3/TRBV12-4 | - | TGTGCCAGCAGTTTTTCCGACGGGGAGCTGTTTTTT | CASSFSDGELFF
TRBJ2-1 | - | TRBV19 | - | TGTGCCAGTAGTATATCTGGCGGGACATCCTACAATGAGCAGTTCTTC | CASSISGGTSYNEQFF
TRBJ2-1 | - | TRBV19 | TRBD2 | TGTGCCAGTACCCTAGCGGGAGCTGGCTACAATGAGCAGTTCTTC | CASTLAGAGYNEQFF
TRBJ1-4 | - | TRBV9 | - | TGTGCCAGCAGCGCATGGGGTAATGAAAAACTGTTTTTT | CASSAWGNEKLFF
TRBJ1-1 | - | TRBV18 | - | TGTGCCAGCTCCCCACGTGGCGGCTATGGCACTGAAGCTTTCTTT | CASSPRGGYGTEAFF
TRBJ2-1 | - | TRBV9 | - | TGTGCCAGCAGCGTCCAGGGTGGGTTCTACAATGAGCAGTTCTTC | CASSVQGGFYNEQFF
TRBJ2-1 | - | TRBV6-6 | - | TGTGCCAGCAGTTTGGTTGATGAGCAGTTCTTC | CASSLVDEQFF
TRBJ2-7 | - | TRBV11-2 | TRBD2 | TGTGCCAGCAGCTTATTGGCCGGGACTAGCGTCTACGAGCAGTACTTC | CASSLLAGTSVYEQYF
TRBJ2-2 | - | TRBV5-1 | TRBD1 | TGCGCCAGCAGCTGGGGGACAGGGGAAGGCGGGGAGCTGTTTTTT | CASSWGTGEGGELFF
TRBJ2-5 | - | TRBV21-1 | - | TGTGCCAGGGGGCGGAGGTACCAAGAGACCCAGTACTTC | CARGRRYQETQYF
TRBJ1-1 | - | TRBV6-5 | - | TGTGCCAGCAGTTACCCCAACACGAACACTGAAGCTTTCTTT | CASSYPNTNTEAFF
TRBJ2-5 | - | TRBV4-3 | - | TGCGCCAGCAGCCAAGATTTGGCAGAGGATTGGGGGACCCAGTACTTC | CASSQDLAEDWGTQYF
TRBJ2-1 | once | TRBV5-6 | - | TGTGCCAGCAGCTTAAGCGTTAGCTCCTACAATGAGCAGTTCTTC | CASSLSVSSYNEQFF
TRBJ2-1 | - | TRBV7-9 | TRBD2 | TGTGCCAGCAGCTCTATGGGGAGCGGGAGCTCCTACAATGAGCAGTTCTTC | CASSSMGSGSSYNEQFF
TRBJ2-7 | once | TRBV15 | - | TGTGCCACCAGCAGAGACAGGGTAGGGGGGGAGCAGTACTTC | CATSRDRVGGEQYF
TRBJ1-2 | - | TRBV29-1 | - | TGCAGCGTTGAATGGGGGGTGGTTGCCTATGGCTACACCTTC | CSVEWGVVAYGYTF
TRBJ1-1 | - | TRBV6-5 | TRBD1 | TGTGCCAGCAGTTACGGGACAGGGATGTACACTGAAGCTTTCTTT | CASSYGTGMYTEAFF
TRBJ1-4 | - | TRBV25-1 | - | TGTGCCAGCAGTCCCTTGGGAGGAGGGGCTAATGAAAAACTGTTTTTT | CASSPLGGGANEKLFF
TRBJ1-1 | - | TRBV5-1 | - | TGCGCCAGCAGCCCAGGAGAGGATGAAGCTTTCTTT | CASSPGEDEAFF
TRBJ1-6 | - | TRBV6-5 | - | TGTGCCAGCAGTAGGACGGCCCCTTATAATTCACCCCTCCACTTT | CASSRTAPYNSPLHF
TRBJ1-5 | - | TRBV10-3 | - | TGTGCCATCGGGGGGTATGAGGGAGGCAATCAGCCCCAGCATTTT | CAIGGYEGGNQPQHF
TRBJ1-5 | - | TRBV5-1 | - | TGCGCCAGCAGATACGAACAGGGAGGCTTT | CASRYEQGGF
TRBJ1-3 | once | TRBV4-1 | - | TGCGCCAGCAGCCAAGATCCCGGCGGAGTCTCTGGAAACACCATATATTTT | CASSQDPGGVSGNTIYF
TRBJ1-4 | - | TRBV28 | TRBD1 | TGTGCCAGCAGTTCGGGACAGGGGAAGGAGAAACTGTTTTTT | CASSSGQGKEKLFF
TRBJ1-2 | - | TRBV3-1/TRBV3-2 | - | TGTGCCAGCAGCCAAGAAGGGGCCAGGAGGGCCAAAACCTTC | CASSQEGARRAKTF
TRBJ2-7 | few | TRBV28 | - | TGTGCCAGCAGTTTCCCCCACCTCTACGAGCAGTACTTC | CASSFPHLYEQYF
TRBJ2-2 | - | TRBV4-1 | TRBD2 | TGCGCCAGCAGCCAGGCTTCTCATGCTAGCGGGAACACCGGGGAGCTGTTTTTT | CASSQASHASGNTGELFF
TRBJ1-1 | - | TRBV6-6 | TRBD1 | TGTGCCAGCAGTTTTGGACAGGGGACCAACACTGAAGCTTTCTTT | CASSFGQGTNTEAFF
TRBJ1-6 | - | TRBV6-6 | - | TGTGCCAGCAGACCCGACGGGAGCTCCTATAATTCACCCCTCCACTTT | CASRPDGSSYNSPLHF
TRBJ2-7 | - | TRBV5-1 | - | TGCGCCAGCAGCTCCCAACCGAGTGAGACTCACCTATACGAGCAGTACTTC | CASSSQPSETHLYEQYF
TRBJ2-2 | - | TRBV4-2 | TRBD2 | TGTGCCAGCAGCCAAGAACAACTAGCGGGAGGGAGGGGGGAGCTGTTTTTT | CASSQEQLAGGRGELFF